This T cell receptor beta chain was sequenced during a study of T cell changes during pregnancy in multiple sclerosis. This CDR3 is 14 amino acids long. Trimming removed 9 bases from V and 6 bases from J; junction bases left unmatched: 8. Germline assignment: CDR1 SNHLY and CDR2 FYNNEI. Method: immunoSEQ multiplex PCR; TCRdb's copy keeps in-frame clones and lacks some. The table includes approximately 80,000 clones, 90% to 95% detected once. The sample consisted of PBMCs, taken in the first trimester of pregnancy. V is TRBV2 and J is TRBJ2-3; 11 bases map to TRBD2. The TCR was taken from a female donor in good health, serving as a control in a pregnancy study. Some clones in this sample may be carry-over from other donors' samples. The CDR3 loop reads CASLAGGEFDTQYF. CDR3 coding DNA: TGTGCCAGTCTAGCGGGGGGCGAATTCGATACGCAGTATTTT. The whole variable domain, remainder taken from reference TRBV2 and TRBJ2-3, is EPEVTQTPSHQVTQMGQEVILRCVPISNHLYFYWYRQILGQKVEFLVSFYNNEISEKSEIFDDQFSVERPDGSNFTLKIRSTKLEDSAMYFCASLAGGEFDTQYFGPGTRLTVL.